This TCR beta chain was found in a study of blood T cell repertoires in COVID-19 (dated by TCRdb to 2019 to 2021). Some background on the complete study: The collaborator samples originated in the United States, Italy and Spain and spanned the acute and convalescent phases of COVID-19. The material from the prospective study consisted of cDNA or gDNA derived from T cells, B-cell-depleted T cells, or PBMCs. Subjects who had been exposed to COVID-19, were actively infected with it, or had recovered from it provided the deeply sampled blood TCRbeta repertoires that made up the dataset. The repertoires were released in a freely available public database intended as a resource for research on the immune response to SARS-CoV-2. Samples came from the ongoing ImmuneRACE study (first 160 participants) plus 1,254 subjects from 6 global collaborators. Sample metadata almost always included a de-identified subject ID, COVID-19 status, age in years and sex. HLA class I and class II types, where available, came from metadata supplied by the sample provider rather than from assay-based typing.

Another Seattle source contributed samples from volunteer blood donors who had recovered from COVID-19. Each collaborating institution followed its own protocols to collect whole blood in K2EDTA tubes. For TCRbeta analysis, collaborator samples were shipped as frozen whole blood, as isolated PBMCs, or as DNA extracted from either sample type. Broad study findings and their caveats: The quantity of clinical and demographic metadata differed by source and by participant and was supplied without curation.

TCRbeta CDR3 regions were amplified from genomic DNA by means of the immunoSEQ Assay, a bias-controlled multiplex PCR. In the source study's methods: Within the assay, amplification of reference gene primers was used to estimate how many nucleated cells each sample contained. Sequence reads were collapsed and filtered to measure the absolute abundance of every unique TCRbeta CDR3 rearrangement. For each sample, productive Simpson clonality was calculated by taking the square root of Simpson's diversity index across productive rearrangements. TCRdb re-hosts the immuneACCESS table, in-frame sequences only. Its copies lack some clones; in the studies checked, an unresolved V gene accounts for under half of them, and the cause for the rest is not known. V and J calls plus clone size are reproduced from that table; the DNA served to infer D and trimming. This sample gives around 250,000 clones in total; 70% to 90% of them show up just once. Of the sample, 2.2% is held by the ten largest clones.

With regard to this clone: Which antigen it targets is not known. Base qualities are missing; no much larger clone stands one base away.

Taken from cysteine to phenylalanine, the CDR3 has 15 residues. The entry retains the CDR3 DNA only, 45 bases that are in frame from base 1. The germline V gene gives CDR1 as SGHRS and CDR2 as YFSETQ. Between the V and J ends, shortened by 4 bases and 0 bases respectively, the junction contains 14 bases. The source is a man aged 25-40 years who had recovered from COVID-19. Sequenced: peripheral blood. The sequence joins TRBV5-1 to TRBJ2-7; no D gene call is confident. The nucleotide sequence is TGCGCCAGCAGCAACCCCATGGCCGTCTCCTACGAGCAGTACTTC. It codes for CASSNPMAVSYEQYF.